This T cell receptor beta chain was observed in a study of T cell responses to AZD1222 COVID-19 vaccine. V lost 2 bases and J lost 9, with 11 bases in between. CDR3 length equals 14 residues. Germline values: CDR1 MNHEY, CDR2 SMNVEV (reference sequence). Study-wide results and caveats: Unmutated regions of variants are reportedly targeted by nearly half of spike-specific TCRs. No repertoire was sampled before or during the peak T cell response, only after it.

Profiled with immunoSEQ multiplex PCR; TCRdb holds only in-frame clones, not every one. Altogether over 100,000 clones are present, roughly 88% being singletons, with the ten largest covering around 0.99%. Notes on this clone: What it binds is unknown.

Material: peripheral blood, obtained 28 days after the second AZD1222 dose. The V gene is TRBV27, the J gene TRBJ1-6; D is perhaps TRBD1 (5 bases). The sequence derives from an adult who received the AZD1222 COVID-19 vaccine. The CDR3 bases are TGTGCCAGCAGTTTAAAGGGGACGTCTTCACCCCTCCACTTT. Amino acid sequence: CASSLKGTSSPLHF.